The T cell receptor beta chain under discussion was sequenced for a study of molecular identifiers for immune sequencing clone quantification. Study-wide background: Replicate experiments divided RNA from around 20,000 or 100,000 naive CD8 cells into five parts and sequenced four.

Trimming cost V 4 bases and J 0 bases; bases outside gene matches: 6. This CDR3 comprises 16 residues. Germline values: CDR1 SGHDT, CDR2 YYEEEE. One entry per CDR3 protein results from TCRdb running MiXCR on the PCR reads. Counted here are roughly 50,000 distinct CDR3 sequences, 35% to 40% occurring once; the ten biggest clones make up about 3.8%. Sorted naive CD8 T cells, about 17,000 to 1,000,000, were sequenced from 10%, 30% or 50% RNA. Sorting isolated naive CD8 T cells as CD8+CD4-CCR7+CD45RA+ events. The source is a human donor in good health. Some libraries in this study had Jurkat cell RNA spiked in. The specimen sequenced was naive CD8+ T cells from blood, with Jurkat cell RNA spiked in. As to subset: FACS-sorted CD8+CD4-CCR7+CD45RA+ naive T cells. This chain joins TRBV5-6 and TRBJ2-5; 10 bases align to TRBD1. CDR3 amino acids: CASSRDRGWYQETQYF. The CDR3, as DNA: TGTGCCAGCAGCCGGGACAGGGGTTGGTACCAAGAGACCCAGTACTTC.